This T cell receptor (beta chain) derives from a study of blood T cell repertoires in COVID-19. Sequenced by immunoSEQ multiplex PCR; TCRdb stores in-frame clones only, minus some. The table records under 35,000 clones, 65% to 90% of them present only once. CDR3 length: 15 amino acids. The V end was cut by 0 bases, the J end by 1 base, with 9 bases between. Germline V gene data show CDR1 as GTSNPN and CDR2 as SVGIG (reference sequence). This TCR was recovered from a woman in her sixties or seventies with active COVID-19. The chain recombines TRBV30 with TRBJ1-4; the D is unclear. Sequenced input: peripheral blood. DNA for the CDR3: TGTGCCTGGAGTGTACTAGCTGTAACTAATGAAAAACTGTTTTTT. This encodes CAWSVLAVTNEKLFF.